The 30 T cell receptor beta chains below were found in one sample sequenced in a study of OX40 agonist ivuxolimab in advanced cancers. Sequenced by immunoSEQ multiplex PCR; TCRdb stores in-frame clones only, minus some. This sample carries about 120,000 clones, 85% to 90% of them seen once, and the ten largest clones take 0.55%. The sequences come from CD4+ or CD8+ T cells sorted from blood, collected in a trial of the OX40 agonist ivuxolimab. All receptors derive from an adult with an advanced solid tumor such as melanoma, head and neck, liver or kidney cancer.

CDR3 protein: CASSSGPRKSEQYF. CDR3 sequence (DNA): TGTGCCAGCAGCTCGGGACCCCGAAAGTCCGAGCAGTACTTC. V usage is TRBV7-9 and J usage is TRBJ2-5, with D perhaps matching TRBD1 or TRBD2 (5 bases each). The J call is in doubt because the DNA end fits TRBJ2-7 better. Germline V gene data show CDR1 as SEHNR and CDR2 as FQNEAQ (reference sequence). There are 14 residues in the CDR3.

The genes are TRBV7-2 and TRBJ1-1, with 7 nucleotides matching TRBD1. Germline V gene data show CDR1 as SGHTA and CDR2 as FQGNSA. With 5 bases clipped from V and 1 base from J, the junction kept 7 bases outside the gene matches. The CDR3 loop spans 15 amino acids. CDR3 protein: CASSIRTGKNTEAFF. CDR3 nucleotide sequence: TGTGCCAGCAGCATTAGGACAGGAAAGAACACTGAAGCTTTCTTT.

The V and J genes are TRBV9 and TRBJ2-3; D tentatively reads TRBD1 or TRBD2 (7 bases each). Trimming pared 4 bases from V and 3 bases from J, leaving 12 bases between. The CDR3 totals 14 residues. CDR1 is SGDLS, CDR2 YYNGEE, per germline. CDR3 sequence: CASSRQGGTDTQYF. The CDR3 bases are TGTGCCAGCAGCAGACAGGGAGGGACAGATACGCAGTATTTT.

The DNA of the CDR3 is TGTGCCAGCCTGACCGGGACTAGCGGGGGCCACACCGGGGAGCTGTTTTTT. It yields the protein CASLTGTSGGHTGELFF. The rearrangement uses TRBV2 and TRBJ2-2; 14 nucleotides match TRBD2. V trimming: 8 bases; J trimming: 3 bases; junction bases outside the gene matches: 8. The CDR3 spans 17 residues. Germline-derived CDR1 and CDR2 are SNHLY and FYNNEI.

V usage is TRBV7-2 and J usage is TRBJ1-5; D might be TRBD1 (6 bases). Germline lookup yields CDR1 SGHTA and CDR2 FQGNSA. V lost 2 bases, J lost 7 bases, and 15 bases lay in between. This CDR3 contains 15 residues. The CDR3: CASSLTGQLVQPQHF. In nucleotides, the CDR3 is TGTGCCAGCAGCTTAACTGGACAGCTAGTACAGCCCCAGCATTTT.

The gene calls are TRBV5-1 and TRBJ2-3, with D perhaps TRBD2 (6 bases). Trimming took 8 bases from V and 0 from J, leaving 16 bases between them. Germline V CDR1 and CDR2: SGHRS, YFSETQ. The CDR3 runs to 15 residues. CDR3 DNA sequence: TGCGCCAGTAGCAGTGTGGGGACTAGCACAGATACGCAGTATTTT. Translation gives CASSSVGTSTDTQYF.

The chain joins TRBV2 to TRBJ2-1; D ambiguous. Germline CDR1 reads SNHLY; CDR2 reads FYNNEI. The CDR3 runs 13 residues. V dropped 8 bases and J dropped 0 bases, with 8 bases sitting between them. Here the CDR3 reads CASGSVSYNEQFF. The DNA for the CDR3 is TGTGCCAGCGGATCGGTCTCCTACAATGAGCAGTTCTTC. The whole variable domain, filled in from reference TRBV2 and TRBJ2-1, reads EPEVTQTPSHQVTQMGQEVILRCVPISNHLYFYWYRQILGQKVEFLVSFYNNEISEKSEIFDDQFSVERPDGSNFTLKIRSTKLEDSAMYFCASGSVSYNEQFFGPGTRLTVL.

This chain joins TRBV29-1 and TRBJ1-2, with 7 positions matching TRBD1. This CDR3 comprises 15 residues. V gave up 4 bases and J gave up 2 bases; unmatched junction bases: 10. Germline V gives CDR1 SQVTM, CDR2 ANQGSEA. The CDR3 DNA follows: TGCAGCGTTGCCCCGGGTAGGGGGCTCAACTATGGCTACACCTTC. This translates into CSVAPGRGLNYGYTF.

This chain uses TRBV7-9 with TRBJ2-3; 7 bases are a match to TRBD2. After removal of 2 bases from V and 6 bases from J, the junction contained 5 bases not matched to a gene. This CDR3 contains 14 residues. The germline V gene has CDR1 SEHNR and CDR2 FQNEAQ (reference sequence). DNA for the CDR3: TGTGCCAGCAGCTTATTCGCGGGGGTGGATACGCAGTATTTT. This encodes CASSLFAGVDTQYF.

In nucleotides, the CDR3 is TGCGCCAGCACCCACTCCCAGGGGCAACTCAACACTGAAGCTTTCTTT. Its translation is CASTHSQGQLNTEAFF. The chain has TRBV4-1 and TRBJ1-1, with D possibly being TRBD1 (6 bases). The CDR3 covers 16 residues. V was cut by 7 bases and J by 2 bases, with 20 bases left in between. Germline CDR1 MGHRA, CDR2 YSYEKL.

The rearrangement links TRBV9 to TRBJ2-7, with D possibly matching TRBD1 (6 bases). Germline CDR1 and CDR2: SGDLS and YYNGEE. The germline V and J ends were trimmed by 4 bases and 0 bases, with 14 bases remaining between them. The CDR3 is 15 residues long. Here the CDR3 DNA reads TGTGCCAGCAGCCGATTACAGGGTCCCTCCTACGAGCAGTACTTC. Residues: CASSRLQGPSYEQYF.

The chain carries TRBV7-2 and TRBJ2-5, with D tentatively TRBD1 (7 bases). V lost 5 bases and J 7 bases, leaving 17 bases between the germline ends. CDR1 is SGHTA, CDR2 FQGNSA, per germline. This CDR3 contains 14 residues. CDR3 DNA sequence: TGTGCCAGCAGCGGCAGGGGGGAGTTTGGGACCCAGTACTTC. Protein: CASSGRGEFGTQYF.

This clone has just one count. CDR3 region: CASTPWGAKNIQYF. CDR3 bases: TGTGCCAGCACTCCCTGGGGAGCCAAAAACATTCAGTACTTC. This chain uses TRBV25-1 with TRBJ2-4; unclear D gene. V gave up 7 bases and J gave up 0 bases, with 10 bases separating them. There are 14 residues in the CDR3. The germline V gene has CDR1 MGHDK and CDR2 SYGVNS.

J is TRBJ1-3 and V is TRBV5-4; possibly TRBD1 for D (6 bases). The length of the CDR3 is 14 residues. Germline CDR1 reads SGHNT; CDR2 reads YYREEE (reference sequence). V was clipped by 3 bases and J by 1 base, with 8 bases between them. The CDR3 loop reads CASSYDRSGNTIYF. CDR3 DNA: TGTGCCAGCAGCTACGACAGGTCTGGAAACACCATATATTTT.

The chain has TRBV4-2 and TRBJ2-4, with 8 bases fitting TRBD2. The CDR3 runs 18 residues. Germline values: CDR1 LGHNA, CDR2 YNFKEQ. Trimming cost V 4 bases and J 2 bases; bases outside gene matches: 13. In DNA form, the CDR3 reads TGTGCCAGCAGCCCCGGGGGGGGAGGGGCTGGGACCAAAAACATTCAGTACTTC. It specifies CASSPGGGGAGTKNIQYF.

The chain employs TRBV7-9 and TRBJ1-5; 9 positions agree with TRBD1. Trimming cost V 0 bases and J 6 bases; bases outside gene matches: 3. The CDR3 sequence is 15 residues long. Germline-derived CDR1 and CDR2 are SEHNR and FQNEAQ (reference sequence). CDR3 DNA sequence: TGTGCCAGCAGCTTAGCGACAGGGGGTGGTCAGCCCCAGCATTTT. This codes for CASSLATGGGQPQHF.

V gene TRBV5-6 combines with J gene TRBJ1-5; no clear D gene. Germline loops: CDR1 SGHDT, CDR2 YYEEEE. V lost 1 base, J lost 4 bases, and 6 bases lay in between. The CDR3 consists of 13 residues. CDR3 in amino acids: CASSLRGNQPQHF. DNA of the CDR3: TGTGCCAGCAGCTTGAGAGGGAATCAGCCCCAGCATTTT.

The chain carries TRBV9 and TRBJ2-5, with 7 positions matching TRBD2. The CDR3 consists of 15 residues. The ends lost 3 bases at V and 0 bases at J; junction bases unmatched: 5. Germline V gene lookup returns CDR1 SGDLS and CDR2 YYNGEE. The CDR3 loop is CASSAWGGYQETQYF. The CDR3 bases are TGTGCCAGCAGCGCCTGGGGAGGGTACCAAGAGACCCAGTACTTC.

J is TRBJ2-7 and V is TRBV6-1; 14 nucleotides agree with TRBD2. V gave up 5 bases and J gave up 6 bases; unmatched junction bases: 3. The CDR3 has 14 amino acids. In germline, CDR1 is MNHNS, CDR2 SASEGT. As DNA, the CDR3 is TGTGCCAGCAGTTCGGGACTAGCGGGGGCCGAGCAGTACTTC. It translates to CASSSGLAGAEQYF.

The chain joins TRBV6-5 to TRBJ1-5; D may be TRBD1 (6 bases). The CDR3 spans 15 residues. Germline CDR1 is MNHEY and CDR2 is SVGAGI. The V end was cut by 8 bases, the J end by 1 base, with 15 bases between. CDR3 DNA: TGTGCCAGCCGGAGGGGGGTTCAGAGCAATCAGCCCCAGCATTTT. Protein product: CASRRGVQSNQPQHF.

The chain recombines TRBV18 with TRBJ1-1, with D hard to call. The V end was cut by 2 bases, the J end by 4 bases, with 8 bases between. Germline CDR1 is KGHSH and CDR2 is LQKENI. The CDR3 covers 13 residues. CDR3 protein: CASSPGEGTEAFF. Here the CDR3 DNA reads TGTGCCAGCTCACCAGGGGAAGGCACTGAAGCTTTCTTT.

This sequence joins TRBV30 and TRBJ2-3; no firm D call. The germline V gene encodes CDR1 GTSNPN and CDR2 SVGIG (reference sequence). This CDR3 is built from 12 residues. V was clipped by 0 bases and J by 2 bases, with 3 bases between them. Here the CDR3 reads CAWSVNTDTQYF. CDR3 sequence (DNA): TGTGCCTGGAGTGTAAACACAGATACGCAGTATTTT.

The chain recombines TRBV9 with TRBJ1-4, with D hard to call. Germline CDR1 and CDR2: SGDLS and YYNGEE. The CDR3 runs to 14 residues. Trimming left V 7 bases short and J 0 bases short, with 10 bases between. CDR3 in amino acids: CASGHVATNEKLFF. CDR3 sequence (DNA): TGTGCCAGCGGGCATGTAGCAACTAATGAAAAACTGTTTTTT.

The chain recombines TRBV5-6 with TRBJ2-3; D not resolved. The CDR3 is 15 amino acids. Germline assignment: CDR1 SGHDT and CDR2 YYEEEE. V lost 4 bases and J lost 5, with 17 bases in between. The DNA of the CDR3 is TGTGCCAGCAGCCTGGGAATGTTGGGCCTAGATACGCAGTATTTT. It encodes CASSLGMLGLDTQYF.

Only one count was recorded for this clone. The chain uses TRBV19 and TRBJ1-2; D is unclear. The ends were cut back, 3 bases at V and 0 bases at J, with 8 bases in the middle. CDR3 length: 14 amino acids. Germline V gene data show CDR1 as LNHDA and CDR2 as SQIVND (reference sequence). In nucleotides, the CDR3 is TGTGCCAGTAGTATCAGCAGCTCTAACTATGGCTACACCTTC. Residues: CASSISSSNYGYTF.

This chain joins TRBV18 and TRBJ2-7; D tentatively fits TRBD1 or TRBD2 (7 bases each). This CDR3 contains 16 residues. With 3 bases removed from V and 1 base from J, the gap between germline ends came to 16 bases. Germline CDR1 and CDR2: KGHSH and LQKENI. The CDR3 spells CASSPVGGGSSYEQYF. The CDR3 nucleotides read TGTGCCAGCTCACCCGTGGGAGGGGGCTCTTCCTACGAGCAGTACTTC.

The V gene is TRBV4-3, the J gene TRBJ2-6; D gene unclear. The germline V gene encodes CDR1 LGHNA and CDR2 YSLEER. The V end lost 0 bases, the J end lost 0 bases, and 9 bases lay between the germline ends. The CDR3 runs to 17 residues. The CDR3 loop is CASSQDMVLSGANVLTF. CDR3 sequence (DNA): TGCGCCAGCAGCCAAGATATGGTCCTCTCTGGGGCCAACGTCCTGACTTTC.

This rearrangement joins TRBV5-1 to TRBJ2-5; 8 nucleotides line up with TRBD1. The germline gives CDR1 SGHRS, CDR2 YFSETQ. This CDR3 spans 13 amino acids. V trimming: 2 bases; J trimming: 6 bases; junction bases outside the gene matches: 3. The CDR3 bases are TGCGCCAGCAGCTTTGACAGGGGAAAGACCCAGTACTTC. This translates into CASSFDRGKTQYF.

Details on this clone: The sample has other DNA sequences that encode this CDR3 too. V and J are TRBV7-2 and TRBJ2-7, with D perhaps matching TRBD2 (5 bases). Germline-derived CDR1 and CDR2 are SGHTA and FQGNSA. CDR3 size: 15 residues. V was trimmed by 5 bases and J by 0 bases, leaving 14 bases between them. The CDR3 region has the DNA TGTGCCAGCAGCCCCCGGACGGGGAGCTCCTACGAGCAGTACTTC. Protein product: CASSPRTGSSYEQYF. Full variable domain (remainder filled in from reference TRBV7-2 and TRBJ2-7): GAGVSQSPSNKVTEKGKDVELRCDPISGHTALYWYRQSLGQGLEFLIYFQGNSAPDKSGLPSDRFSAERTGGSVSTLTIQRTQQEDSAVYLCASSPRTGSSYEQYFGPGTRLTVT.

The chain links TRBV10-3 to TRBJ2-1; possible D gene TRBD2, 5 bases. Germline CDR1 ENHRY, CDR2 SYGVKD. The V gene lost 3 bases and the J gene lost 5 bases, with 14 bases spanning the gap. This CDR3 has 15 residues. The CDR3 nucleotides read TGTGCCATCAGTGACAGCGAGGGCCCCGACAATGAGCAGTTCTTC. Translating gives CAISDSEGPDNEQFF.